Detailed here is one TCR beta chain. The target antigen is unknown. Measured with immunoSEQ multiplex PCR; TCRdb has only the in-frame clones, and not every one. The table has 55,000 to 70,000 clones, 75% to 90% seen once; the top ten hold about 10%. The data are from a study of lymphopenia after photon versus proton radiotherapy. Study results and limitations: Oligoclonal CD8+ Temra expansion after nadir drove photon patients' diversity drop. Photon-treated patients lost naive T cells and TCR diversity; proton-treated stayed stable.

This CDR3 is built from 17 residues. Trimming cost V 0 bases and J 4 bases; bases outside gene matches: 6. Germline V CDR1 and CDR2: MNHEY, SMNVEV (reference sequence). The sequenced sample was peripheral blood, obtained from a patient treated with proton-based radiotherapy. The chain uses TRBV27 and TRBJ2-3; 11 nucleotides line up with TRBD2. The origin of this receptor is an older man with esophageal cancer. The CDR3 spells CASSLSLSGGASDTQYF. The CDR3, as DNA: TGTGCCAGCAGTTTATCCCTTAGCGGGGGGGCCTCAGATACGCAGTATTTT.